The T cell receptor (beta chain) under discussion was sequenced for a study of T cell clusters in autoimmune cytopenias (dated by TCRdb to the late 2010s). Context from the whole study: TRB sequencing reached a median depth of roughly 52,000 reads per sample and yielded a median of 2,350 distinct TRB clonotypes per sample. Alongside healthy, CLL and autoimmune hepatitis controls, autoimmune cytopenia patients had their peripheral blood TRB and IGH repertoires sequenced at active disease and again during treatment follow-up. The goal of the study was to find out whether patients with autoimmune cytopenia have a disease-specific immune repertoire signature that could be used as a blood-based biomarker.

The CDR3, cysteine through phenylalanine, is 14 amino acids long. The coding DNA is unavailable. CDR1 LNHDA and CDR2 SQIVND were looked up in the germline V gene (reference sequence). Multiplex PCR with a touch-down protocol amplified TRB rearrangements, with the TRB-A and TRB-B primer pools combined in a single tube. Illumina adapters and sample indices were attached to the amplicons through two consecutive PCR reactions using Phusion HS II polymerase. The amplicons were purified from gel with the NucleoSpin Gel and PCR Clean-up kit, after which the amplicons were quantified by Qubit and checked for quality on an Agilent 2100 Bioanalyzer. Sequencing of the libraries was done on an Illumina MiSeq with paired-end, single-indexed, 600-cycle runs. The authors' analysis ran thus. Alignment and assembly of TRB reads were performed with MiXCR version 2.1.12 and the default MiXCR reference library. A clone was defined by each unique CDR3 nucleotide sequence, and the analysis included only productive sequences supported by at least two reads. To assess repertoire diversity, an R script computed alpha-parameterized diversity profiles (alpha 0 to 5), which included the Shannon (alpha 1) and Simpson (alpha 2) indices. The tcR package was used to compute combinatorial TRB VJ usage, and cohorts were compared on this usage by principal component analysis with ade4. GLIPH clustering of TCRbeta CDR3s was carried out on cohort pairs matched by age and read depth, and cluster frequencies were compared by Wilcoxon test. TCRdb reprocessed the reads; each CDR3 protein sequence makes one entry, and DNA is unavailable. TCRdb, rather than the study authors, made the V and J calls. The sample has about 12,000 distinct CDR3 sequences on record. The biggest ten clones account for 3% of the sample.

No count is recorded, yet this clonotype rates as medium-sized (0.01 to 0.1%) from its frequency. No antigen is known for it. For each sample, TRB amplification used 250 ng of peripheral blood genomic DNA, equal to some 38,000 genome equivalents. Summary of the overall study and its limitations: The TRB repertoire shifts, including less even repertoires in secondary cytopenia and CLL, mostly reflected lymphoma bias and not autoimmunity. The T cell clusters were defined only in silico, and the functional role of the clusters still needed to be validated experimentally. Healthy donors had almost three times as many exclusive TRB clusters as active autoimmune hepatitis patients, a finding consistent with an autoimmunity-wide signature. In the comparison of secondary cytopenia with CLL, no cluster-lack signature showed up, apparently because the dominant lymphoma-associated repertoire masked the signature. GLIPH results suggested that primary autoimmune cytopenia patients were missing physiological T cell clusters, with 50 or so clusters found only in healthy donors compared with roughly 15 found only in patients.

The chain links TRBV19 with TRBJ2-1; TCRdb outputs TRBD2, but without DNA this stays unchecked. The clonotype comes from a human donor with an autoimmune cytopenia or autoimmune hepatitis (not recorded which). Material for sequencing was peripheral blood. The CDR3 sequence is CASSIDGRDNEQFF.